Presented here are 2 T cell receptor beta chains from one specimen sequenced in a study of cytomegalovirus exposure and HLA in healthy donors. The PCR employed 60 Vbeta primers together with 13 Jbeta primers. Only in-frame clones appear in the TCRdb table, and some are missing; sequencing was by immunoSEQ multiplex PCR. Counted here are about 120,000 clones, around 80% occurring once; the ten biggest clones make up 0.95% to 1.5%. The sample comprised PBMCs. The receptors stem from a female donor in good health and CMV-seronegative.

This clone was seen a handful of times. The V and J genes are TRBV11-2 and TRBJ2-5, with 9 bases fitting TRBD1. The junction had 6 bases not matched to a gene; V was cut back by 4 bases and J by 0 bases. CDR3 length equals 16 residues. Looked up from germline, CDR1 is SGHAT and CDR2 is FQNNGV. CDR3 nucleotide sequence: TGTGCCAGCAGCTCCTCCGGGACAGGGAACCAAGAGACCCAGTACTTC. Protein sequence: CASSSSGTGNQETQYF.

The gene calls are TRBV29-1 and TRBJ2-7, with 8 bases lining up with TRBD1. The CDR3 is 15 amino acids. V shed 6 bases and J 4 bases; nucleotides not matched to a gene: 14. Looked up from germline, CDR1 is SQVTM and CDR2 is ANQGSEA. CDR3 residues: CSVRSWTGILYEQYF. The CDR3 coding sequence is TGCAGCGTGCGGTCATGGACAGGGATATTATACGAGCAGTACTTC.